The T cell receptor (beta chain) described here comes from a study of cytomegalovirus exposure and HLA in healthy donors. Concerning this clone itself: Antigen unknown.

CDR1 and CDR2 (germline): MGHRA, YSYEKL. CDR3 length: 15 residues. Losses at the gene ends were 4 bases for V and 14 bases for J; bases not matched to a gene: 15. Study outcomes and limitations: The study found most TCR sequences rare, yet found some public TCRs in many donors.

The PCR contained 60 Vbeta and 13 Jbeta primers. Original processing notes: Later work found 74 million or so unique TCR beta chains, with about 10 million shared. Produced via immunoSEQ multiplex PCR; TCRdb's table is partial and in-frame only. V and J calls plus clone size are reproduced from that table; the DNA served to infer D and trimming. Among 170,000 or so clones listed, around 82% were seen once. The genes are TRBV4-1 and TRBJ1-4; TRBD1 aligns across 8 bases. The sequencing input was PBMCs. The receptor's source is a man aged 55 to 70 in good health and CMV-seronegative. The chain's CDR3 is CASSPSQGAGLRLFF. In DNA form, the CDR3 reads TGCGCCAGCAGCCCCAGCCAGGGGGCAGGCCTAAGGCTGTTTTTT.